Given below is one T cell receptor beta chain in context. The PCR was carried out with 60 Vbeta primers and 13 Jbeta primers. TCRdb's table, derived via immunoSEQ multiplex PCR, lists solely in-frame clones and lacks some. The table records around 130,000 clones, roughly 88% of them present only once. These data belong to a study of cytomegalovirus exposure and HLA in healthy donors. V lost 6 bases, J lost 2 bases, and 17 bases lay in between. The CDR3 is 15 residues long. Germline V gives CDR1 SGHRS, CDR2 YFSETQ. This clonotype was obtained from a woman aged 40 to 55 in good health and CMV-seronegative. The sample consisted of PBMCs. This chain links TRBV5-1 with TRBJ2-5; D gene ambiguous. DNA for the CDR3: TGCGCCAGCACAACTCCGGTAACGGGTCAAGAGACCCAGTACTTC. Amino acid sequence: CASTTPVTGQETQYF.